This T cell receptor (beta chain) was documented in a study of Ad26.COV2.S vaccination and SARS-CoV-2 variants (dated by TCRdb to the early 2020s). With regard to the full study: Vaccine-arm donors came from COV1001, a multicentre, randomized, double-blind, placebo-controlled phase I-IIa trial of Ad26.COV2.S in healthy adults. Trial participants were randomized into five groups of five, in which low-dose or high-dose Ad26.COV2.S was given once or twice, or placebo was given on both occasions. Throughout the experiments and outcome assessment, investigators stayed blinded to trial group allocation. Dosing of Ad26.COV2.S was intramuscular, at either 5x10^10 or 1x10^11 viral particles, delivered as one shot or as two shots spaced 56 days apart. TCRbeta repertoire sequencing served as the tool for gauging how specific and how broad the SARS-CoV-2-reactive T cell receptors were following Ad26.COV2.S vaccination. A total of some 30 samples were included in the TCR-sequenced set, comprising approximately 20 Ad26.COV2.S vaccine recipients, 5 placebo recipients and 8 SARS-CoV-2 convalescent individuals.

The sample's treatment or condition label, in plain terms: roughly 19 received Ad26.COV2.S at low or high dose, single or two shots; roughly five received placebo; per-sample allocation not given. For vaccine and placebo recipients, repertoires were sequenced using samples collected on day 63 after the first injection. Cohort 1b enrolled some 25 adults aged 18-55 years at a single site in Boston, USA, between 29 July and 7 August 2020. As a vaccine, Ad26.COV2.S was a replication-incompetent adenovirus type 26 vector that expressed a prefusion-stabilized SARS-CoV-2 spike protein derived from the original Wuhan strain. This clone has just one count. Which antigen it targets is not known. No base quality information exists; no much larger clone differs at one position. General conclusions and limits of the study: The authors noted that the TCR breadth and depth analyses may have underestimated total T cell responses. The study lacked the statistical power to compare responses across vaccine doses or regimens. After vaccination, spike-specific CD8+ and CD4+ T cell responses were reported to show substantial breadth. Comparable non-spike TCR breadth was observed between vaccine and placebo recipients, consistent with only spike being contained in the vaccine. Higher spike-specific TCR breadth was observed in Ad26.COV2.S recipients than in placebo recipients (P = 0.0014).

CDR1 is given as PRHDT and CDR2 as FYEKMQ, both from the germline V gene (reference sequence). Its CDR3 holds 16 amino acids, cysteine through phenylalanine. Left in the record is the CDR3 DNA by itself, 48 bases read in frame from the first base. V and J lose 4 bases and 2 bases, and a span of 16 bases separates them. The immunoSEQ Assay was the method used to sequence TCRbeta CDR3 regions. After extraction, genomic DNA underwent amplification by bias-controlled multiplex PCR, followed by high-throughput sequencing. The authors processed their data as follows. To quantify the absolute abundance of every unique TCRbeta CDR3 region, sequences were collapsed and filtered. T cell fraction was estimated by normalizing TCRbeta template counts to usable DNA, which was measured by amplifying reference genes present in all nucleated cells. Repertoire TCRs were annotated as SARS-CoV-2-specific by exact matching of V gene, CDR3 amino acid sequence and J gene to a known reactive TCR set. The reference SARS-CoV-2 TCR set was obtained from MIRA and was filtered for enrichment in COVID-19-positive ImmuneCODE repertoires, whereby public or cross-reactive TCRs were removed. Drawing on the MIRA antigens, annotated TCRs were analysed further at the level of specific ORF or position within ORF. Breadth was defined as annotated unique rearrangements over total unique productive rearrangements; depth was the summed frequency of those rearrangements. Two-sided Wilcoxon rank-sum tests were used to compare TCR breadth between groups. What TCRdb holds here is the immuneACCESS table cut down to in-frame rearrangements. Part of the clones is not present; checked against another copy, under half of the missing clones reflect an unresolved V gene, and the others are unexplained. V and J calls and clone size are given by that table; D and trimming were obtained from the DNA. The sample table holds 350,000 to 450,000 clones, of which approximately 83% were seen once. About 7.1% of the sample is taken by the ten largest.

Source: peripheral blood, taken in a trial of Ad26.COV2.S vaccine versus placebo. The receptor was derived from a person between 18 and 65 years old who received the Ad26.COV2.S COVID-19 vaccine or a placebo. This receptor chain uses TRBV13 and TRBJ2-3; 6 matching bases give a weak D call of TRBD1. At the DNA level, the sequence is TGTGCCAGCAGCTCCTTCAGCCGGGACAACACAGATACGCAGTATTTT. It codes for CASSSFSRDNTDTQYF.